This T cell receptor (beta chain) is from a study of brain T cells in children with intractable seizures. The time point here: blood from clinic visit 5 months post-surgery; TSC patient then seizure free. Sequenced by immunoSEQ multiplex PCR; TCRdb stores in-frame clones only, minus some. Of about 340,000 clones listed, about 93% are singletons. The V end lost 1 base, the J end lost 8 bases, and 11 bases lay between the germline ends. In germline, CDR1 is SGHVS, CDR2 FNYEAQ. The CDR3 has 14 residues. This sequence was found in a boy under two years old with tuberous sclerosis and intractable seizures. This sample comprised peripheral blood, obtained around 5 months after surgery. The genes are TRBV7-6 and TRBJ1-4; D possibly corresponds to TRBD1 (5 bases). The CDR3 loop reads CASSLGGAREKLFF. The DNA for the CDR3 is TGTGCCAGCAGCTTAGGAGGGGCGCGAGAAAAACTGTTTTTT.